This T cell receptor (beta chain) appears in the sequencing data of a study of T cells after yellow fever vaccination. The wider study: With SMART-Seq v4 Ultra Low Input, the fractions containing low cell numbers were prepared.

The study's findings and limits: Boosting was followed by the reappearance of most primary-vaccination clones (under 97% CD4, 85% to 90% CD8). Of the clonotypes, a small share occurred in both CD4 and CD8 compartments.

This clonotype appeared a few times. Its antigen is undetermined. The germline gene is not matched at one end of the junction; a read error may be the cause. From the 5' RACE reads, TCRdb called clonotypes with MiXCR, one entry per CDR3 protein. The table includes approximately 330,000 distinct CDR3 sequences, under 15% detected once. The CDR3 is 13 residues long. Germline V gene data show CDR1 as SSHAT and CDR2 as FNYEAQ (reference sequence). The specimen was CD4+ T cells sorted from PBMCs, collected 15 days after the yellow fever booster vaccination. The chain is built from TRBV7-7 and TRBJ1-4; D unclear. This receptor was obtained from a man between 18 and 29 years old who received the YFV17D yellow fever vaccine. The CDR3 region has the DNA TGTGCTAGCAGCCTAGCGGTCCACGGAAAACTGTTTTTT. It specifies CASSLAVHGKLFF.